One sample yielded the 10 T cell receptor beta chains listed below, sequenced in a study of identical twins. TCRdb itself ran the 5' RACE reads through MiXCR, one entry per CDR3 protein. The table records nearly 200,000 distinct CDR3 sequences, approximately 15% of them present only once. These same records also appear under a second study, on T cells expressing NK-cell markers.

The specimen was CD8+ T cells sorted from blood. These receptors came from a woman aged 18-29 years in good health.

This clonotype appeared a few times. The J gene is TRBJ2-5, the V gene TRBV10-3; a weak D match, TRBD1 (6 bases). This CDR3 is 13 amino acids long. Germline CDR1 and CDR2: ENHRY and SYGVKD. V was clipped by 6 bases and J by 2 bases, with 10 bases between them. DNA of the CDR3: TGTGCCATCAGACCGGGACAACAAGAGACCCAGTACTTC. It is translated as CAIRPGQQETQYF.

The V gene is TRBV29-1, the J gene TRBJ2-7, with unresolved D. Germline V gives CDR1 SQVTM, CDR2 ANQGSEA. The CDR3 has 13 amino acids. Trimming removed 0 bases at V and 5 bases at J, with 11 bases between. The CDR3 sequence is CSVEDFYTHEQYF. CDR3 in DNA: TGCAGCGTTGAAGATTTTTACACCCACGAGCAGTACTTC.

This clonotype has more than one count but fewer than ten. This may arise from a read error, as a much more abundant clone is one base away. The chain uses TRBV7-8 and TRBJ2-1, with a tentative D call TRBD2 (5 bases). The germline gives CDR1 SGHVS, CDR2 FQNEAQ. This CDR3 spans 13 amino acids. Trimming stripped 1 base from V and 5 bases from J, with 6 bases between. CDR3 protein: CASSLVGNNEQFF. The CDR3 DNA is TGTGCCAGCAGCTTAGTCGGGAACAATGAGCAGTTCTTC.

The chain recombines TRBV9 with TRBJ2-5; unclear D gene. The V end lost 3 bases, the J end lost 6 bases, and 15 bases lay between the germline ends. The length of the CDR3 is 14 residues. CDR1 is SGDLS, CDR2 YYNGEE, per germline. The CDR3 DNA is TGTGCCAGCAGCGGAGCCCCACCCGCGAAGACCCAGTACTTC. The encoded protein is CASSGAPPAKTQYF. The full variable domain, rest sourced from reference TRBV9 and TRBJ2-5, is DSGVTQTPKHLITATGQRVTLRCSPRSGDLSVYWYQQSLDQGLQFLIQYYNGEERAKGNILERFSAQQFPDLHSELNLSSLELGDSALYFCASSGAPPAKTQYFGPGTRLLVL.

This clonotype turned up a few times. The gene calls are TRBV9 and TRBJ2-7; D is undetermined. The CDR3 length is 14 residues. CDR1 is SGDLS, CDR2 YYNGEE, per germline. The germline V and J ends were trimmed by 0 bases and 1 base, with 8 bases remaining between them. CDR3 sequence reads: CASSVGAVSYEQYF. In nucleotides, the CDR3 is TGTGCCAGCAGCGTAGGGGCGGTATCCTACGAGCAGTACTTC. Together with reference TRBV9 and TRBJ2-7, the CDR3 gives the full variable domain: DSGVTQTPKHLITATGQRVTLRCSPRSGDLSVYWYQQSLDQGLQFLIQYYNGEERAKGNILERFSAQQFPDLHSELNLSSLELGDSALYFCASSVGAVSYEQYFGPGTRLTVT.

V and J are TRBV13 and TRBJ2-4; the D is unclear. The CDR3 contains 11 residues. Germline V gene sequence: CDR1 PRHDT, CDR2 FYEKMQ (reference sequence). Trimming left V 4 bases short and J 6 bases short, with 4 bases between. CDR3 protein: CASSYRNIQYF. The CDR3 DNA is TGTGCCAGCAGCTATCGAAACATTCAGTACTTC.

The chain carries TRBV7-9 and TRBJ2-1; the D gene is possibly TRBD2 (6 bases). Germline CDR1 SEHNR, CDR2 FQNEAQ (reference sequence). Trimming pared 1 base from V and 1 base from J, leaving 11 bases between. The CDR3 has 16 residues. This CDR3 is CASSLVSGDSYNEQFF. CDR3 nucleotides: TGTGCCAGCAGCTTAGTTTCGGGAGATTCCTACAATGAGCAGTTCTTC.

This clonotype was counted a few times. The chain is built from TRBV6-5 and TRBJ2-2, with a weak D call TRBD2 (5 bases). V lost 4 bases, J lost 2 bases, and 11 bases lay in between. Germline CDR1 and CDR2: MNHEY and SVGAGI. CDR3 length equals 15 residues. The CDR3 region is CASSFYRGNTGELFF. Here the CDR3 DNA reads TGTGCCAGCAGTTTTTACCGGGGAAACACCGGGGAGCTGTTTTTT.

This clonotype showed up just a few times. The chain carries TRBV5-1 and TRBJ2-5; D remains unclear. The V gene's germline CDR1 is SGHRS and CDR2 YFSETQ. The CDR3 covers 16 residues. V lost 6 bases, J lost 2 bases, and 20 bases lay in between. For the CDR3, the DNA is TGCGCCAGCACCCCACCCGGCTGGAGATCTCAAGAGACCCAGTACTTC. Its protein product is CASTPPGWRSQETQYF.

V and J are TRBV5-1 and TRBJ2-2, with TRBD2 matching over 10 bases. The ends lost 2 bases at V and 7 bases at J; junction bases unmatched: 5. Germline CDR1 is SGHRS and CDR2 is YFSETQ. The CDR3 is made up of 15 amino acids. CDR3 residues: CASSFGTSVGGELFF. The DNA of the CDR3 is TGCGCCAGCAGCTTCGGGACTAGCGTAGGCGGGGAGCTGTTTTTT.